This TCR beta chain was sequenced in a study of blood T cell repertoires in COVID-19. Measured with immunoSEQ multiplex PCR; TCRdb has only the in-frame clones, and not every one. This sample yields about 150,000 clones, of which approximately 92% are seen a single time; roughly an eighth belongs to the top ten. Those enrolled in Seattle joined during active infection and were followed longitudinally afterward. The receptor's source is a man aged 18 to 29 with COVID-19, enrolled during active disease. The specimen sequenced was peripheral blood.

This CDR3 is CASSGGTSGRADNEQFF. The CDR3 DNA reads as TGTGCCAGCAGCGGGGGGACTAGCGGGAGGGCCGACAATGAGCAGTTCTTC. The gene calls are TRBV9 and TRBJ2-1; 16 bases map to TRBD2. With V trimmed by 3 bases and J by 5 bases, 5 bases remained unmatched. Germline assignment: CDR1 SGDLS and CDR2 YYNGEE. This CDR3 spans 17 amino acids.